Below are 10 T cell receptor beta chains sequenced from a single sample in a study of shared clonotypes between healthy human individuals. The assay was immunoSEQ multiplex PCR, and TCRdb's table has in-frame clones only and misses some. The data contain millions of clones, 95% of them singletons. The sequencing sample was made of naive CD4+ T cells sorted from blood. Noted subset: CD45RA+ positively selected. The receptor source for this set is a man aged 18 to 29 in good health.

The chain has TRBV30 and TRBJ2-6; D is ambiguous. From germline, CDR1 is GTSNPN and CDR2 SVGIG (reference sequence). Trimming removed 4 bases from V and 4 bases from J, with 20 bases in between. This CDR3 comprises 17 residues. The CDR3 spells CAWTRSKSTIGANVLTF. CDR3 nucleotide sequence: TGTGCCTGGACGCGTTCTAAGAGTACTATCGGGGCCAACGTCCTGACTTTC.

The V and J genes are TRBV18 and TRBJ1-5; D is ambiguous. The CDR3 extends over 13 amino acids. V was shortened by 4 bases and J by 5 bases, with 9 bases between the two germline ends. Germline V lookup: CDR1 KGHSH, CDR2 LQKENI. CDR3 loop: CASSQGFDQPQHF. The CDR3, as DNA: TGTGCCAGCTCACAGGGTTTCGATCAGCCCCAGCATTTT.

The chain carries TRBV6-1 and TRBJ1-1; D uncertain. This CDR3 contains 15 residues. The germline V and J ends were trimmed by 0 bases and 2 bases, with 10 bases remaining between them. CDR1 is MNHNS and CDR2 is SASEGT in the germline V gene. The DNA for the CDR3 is TGTGCCAGCAGTGAAGCACTAACAGCAAACACTGAAGCTTTCTTT. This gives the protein CASSEALTANTEAFF.

In nucleotides, the CDR3 is TGTGCCAGCAGCGTGATCCAGGGGGGAACTGAAGCTTTCTTT. It yields the protein CASSVIQGGTEAFF. The chain uses TRBV9 and TRBJ1-1; 7 bases line up with TRBD1. The germline V gene has CDR1 SGDLS and CDR2 YYNGEE. V was clipped by 2 bases and J by 5 bases; unmatched bases: 6. The CDR3 has 14 amino acids. The variable domain in full, with the rest retrieved from reference TRBV9 and TRBJ1-1, is DSGVTQTPKHLITATGQRVTLRCSPRSGDLSVYWYQQSLDQGLQFLIQYYNGEERAKGNILERFSAQQFPDLHSELNLSSLELGDSALYFCASSVIQGGTEAFFGQGTRLTVV.

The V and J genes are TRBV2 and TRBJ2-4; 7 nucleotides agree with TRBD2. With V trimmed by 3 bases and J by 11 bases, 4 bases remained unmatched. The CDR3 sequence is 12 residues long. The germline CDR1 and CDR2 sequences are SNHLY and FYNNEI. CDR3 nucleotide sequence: TGTGCCAGCAGTGACGCGGGAGAGGTTCAGTACTTC. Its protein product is CASSDAGEVQYF. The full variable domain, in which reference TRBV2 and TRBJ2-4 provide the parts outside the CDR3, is EPEVTQTPSHQVTQMGQEVILRCVPISNHLYFYWYRQILGQKVEFLVSFYNNEISEKSEIFDDQFSVERPDGSNFTLKIRSTKLEDSAMYFCASSDAGEVQYFGAGTRLSVL.

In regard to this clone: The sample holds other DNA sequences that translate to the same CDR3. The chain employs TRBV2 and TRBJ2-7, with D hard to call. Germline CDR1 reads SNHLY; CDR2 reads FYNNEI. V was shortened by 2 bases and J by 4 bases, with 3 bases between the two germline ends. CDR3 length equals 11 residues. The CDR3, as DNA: TGTGCCAGCAGTGAACGTTACGAGCAGTACTTC. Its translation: CASSERYEQYF.

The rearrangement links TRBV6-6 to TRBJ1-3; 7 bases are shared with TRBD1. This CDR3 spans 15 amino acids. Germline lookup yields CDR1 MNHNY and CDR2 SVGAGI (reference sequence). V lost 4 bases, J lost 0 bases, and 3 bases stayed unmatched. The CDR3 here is CASSLTGDSGNTIYF. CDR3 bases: TGTGCCAGCAGTTTAACAGGGGACTCTGGAAACACCATATATTTT.

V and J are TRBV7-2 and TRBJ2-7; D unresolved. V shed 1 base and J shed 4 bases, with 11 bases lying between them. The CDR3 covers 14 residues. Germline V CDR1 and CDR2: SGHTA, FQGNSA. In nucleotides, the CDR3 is TGTGCCAGCAGCTTAGTGGACGGCCTGTACGAGCAGTACTTC. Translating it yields CASSLVDGLYEQYF.

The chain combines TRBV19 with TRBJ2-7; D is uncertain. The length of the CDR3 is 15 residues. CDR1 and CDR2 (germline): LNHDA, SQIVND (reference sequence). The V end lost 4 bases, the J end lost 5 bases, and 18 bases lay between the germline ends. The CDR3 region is CASSKTLGRLHEQYF. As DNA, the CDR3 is TGTGCCAGTAGTAAGACCCTTGGTAGGTTGCACGAGCAGTACTTC.

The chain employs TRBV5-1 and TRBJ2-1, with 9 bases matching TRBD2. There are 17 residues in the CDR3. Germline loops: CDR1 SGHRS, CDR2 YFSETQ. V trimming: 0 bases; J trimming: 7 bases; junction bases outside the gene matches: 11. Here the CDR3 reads CASSLGTSGQNGNEQFF. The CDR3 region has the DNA TGCGCCAGCAGCTTGGGTACTAGCGGGCAGAATGGGAATGAGCAGTTCTTC.